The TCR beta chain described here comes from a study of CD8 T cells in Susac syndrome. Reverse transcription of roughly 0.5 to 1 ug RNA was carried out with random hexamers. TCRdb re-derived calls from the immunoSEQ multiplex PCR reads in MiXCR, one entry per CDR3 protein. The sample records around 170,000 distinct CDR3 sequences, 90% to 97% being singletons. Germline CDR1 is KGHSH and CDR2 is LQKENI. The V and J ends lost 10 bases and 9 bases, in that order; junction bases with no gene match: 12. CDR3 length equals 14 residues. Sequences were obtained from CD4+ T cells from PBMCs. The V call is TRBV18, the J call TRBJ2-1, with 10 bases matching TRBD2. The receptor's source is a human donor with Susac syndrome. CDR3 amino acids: CATQRSGGAVEQFF. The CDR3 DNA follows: TGTGCCACCCAAAGGAGCGGGGGGGCCGTTGAGCAGTTCTTC.